A single sample gave rise to the 32 T cell receptor beta chains below, sequenced in a study of human T cells and chemical hapten exposure. TCRdb called the RACE reads again in MiXCR, with one record for every CDR3 protein. Of approximately 50,000 distinct CDR3 sequences in the sample, more than 9% are singletons; the top ten hold approximately 9.7%. Described time point: pre-sensitization, week 0. The treatment here: therapeutic diphenylcyclopropenone sensitization with weekly scalp DPC. Total RNA was extracted from unfractionated whole blood. The source was whole blood, collected in connection with sensitization to the hapten diphenylcyclopropenone (DPC). The source is a woman aged 25 to 39 with alopecia areata. Some clones in this sample may be carry-over from other donors' samples.

This clonotype was counted at least ten times. The chain joins TRBV27 to TRBJ1-6; D is possibly TRBD1 (5 bases). V lost 3 bases, J lost 8 bases, and 14 bases lay in between. The CDR3 has 15 residues. CDR1 and CDR2 (germline): MNHEY, SMNVEV (reference sequence). Here the CDR3 reads CASSFLRMGDSPLHF. The CDR3 DNA reads as TGTGCCAGCAGTTTTCTTCGGATGGGGGATTCACCCCTCCACTTT.

This clonotype has ten or more counts. V is TRBV30 and J is TRBJ1-4; D is undetermined. This CDR3 is 13 amino acids long. Germline CDR1 and CDR2: GTSNPN and SVGIG (reference sequence). Trimming removed 4 bases at V and 8 bases at J, with 14 bases between. The CDR3 here is CAWNLKLGEKLFF. As DNA, the CDR3 is TGTGCCTGGAACCTCAAACTAGGGGAAAAACTGTTTTTT.

This clonotype has ten or more counts. The chain links TRBV12-3 or TRBV12-4 to TRBJ2-1; 7 positions match TRBD1. The CDR3 has 13 amino acids. V dropped 7 bases and J dropped 6; count of bases not matched to a gene: 6. CDR3 sequence (DNA): TGTGCCAGCACCGAGGGACAGTCCAATGAGCAGTTCTTC. It translates to CASTEGQSNEQFF.

This clonotype was seen more than once but under ten times. The V call is TRBV18, the J call TRBJ2-1; perhaps TRBD2 as D (5 bases). Germline values: CDR1 KGHSH, CDR2 LQKENI. CDR3 size: 13 residues. Trimming left V 3 bases short and J 7 bases short, with 10 bases between. CDR3 nucleotide sequence: TGTGCCAGCTCACCGAATAGAGGGAATGAGCAGTTCTTC. Encoded protein: CASSPNRGNEQFF.

Here the CDR3 reads CSASDRDSFNQPQHF. In nucleotides, the CDR3 is TGCAGTGCTAGTGACCGGGACAGTTTCAATCAGCCCCAGCATTTT. The chain joins TRBV20-1 to TRBJ1-5; 7 bases line up with TRBD1. CDR3 length: 15 amino acids. Unmatched junction bases numbered 8, after V lost 3 bases and J lost 3 bases. Germline V gene sequence: CDR1 DFQATT, CDR2 SNEGSKA (reference sequence).

The rearrangement joins TRBV7-2 to TRBJ2-1, with 10 nucleotides matching TRBD2. The CDR3 spans 17 residues. J was trimmed by 2 bases and V by 5 bases; bases with no gene match: 9. Looked up from germline, CDR1 is SGHTA and CDR2 is FQGNSA. The CDR3 DNA sequence: TGTGCCAGCAGCCCTCAAGCGGGGGGGCCTCCCTACAATGAGCAGTTCTTC. Amino acid sequence: CASSPQAGGPPYNEQFF.

In this sample, this clonotype turned up a few times. This chain connects TRBV18 to TRBJ1-2, with TRBD1 matching 7 bases. The CDR3 is 13 residues long. The trim removed 4 bases at V and 3 bases at J, leaving 2 bases unmatched. Germline V gives CDR1 KGHSH, CDR2 LQKENI. CDR3 nucleotide sequence: TGTGCCAGCTCACAGGGGACAGACTATGGCTACACCTTC. This gives the protein CASSQGTDYGYTF.

V usage is TRBV11-1 and J usage is TRBJ1-1, with 8 bases matching TRBD1. CDR1 and CDR2 (germline): SGHAT, FQDESV (reference sequence). Trimming cost V 6 bases and J 0 bases; bases outside gene matches: 9. The CDR3 length is 16 residues. The CDR3 is CASSYYRGGLNTEAFF. The DNA of the CDR3 is TGTGCCAGCAGTTACTACAGGGGGGGATTGAACACTGAAGCTTTCTTT.

This clonotype has a count of ten or more. The rearrangement uses TRBV6-6 and TRBJ2-2; 8 bases agree with TRBD1. V lost 7 bases to trimming and J lost 7 bases; unmatched junction nucleotides: 11. The CDR3 totals 15 residues. Germline lookup yields CDR1 MNHNY and CDR2 SVGAGI (reference sequence). CDR3 sequence reads: CASNRGQAFVGELFF. The CDR3 DNA follows: TGTGCCAGCAACAGGGGACAGGCCTTCGTCGGGGAGCTGTTTTTT.

There are a few counts of this clonotype. The chain employs TRBV4-1 and TRBJ1-5, with D hard to call. The CDR3 totals 16 residues. Germline CDR1 and CDR2: MGHRA and YSYEKL. V was cut by 0 bases and J by 5 bases, with 14 bases left in between. The CDR3 sequence is CASSQEPRILDQPQHF. The CDR3 nucleotides read TGCGCCAGCAGCCAAGAGCCCAGGATTCTTGATCAGCCCCAGCATTTT.

This clonotype has ten or more counts. This chain joins TRBV28 and TRBJ2-5; no reliable D call. This CDR3 spans 11 amino acids. Deletions cut 5 bases from V and 7 bases from J, with 8 bases between. Germline CDR1 is MDHEN and CDR2 is SYDVKM. The CDR3 DNA reads TGTGCCAGCAGTGCACTGGGGACCCAGTACTTC. Protein sequence: CASSALGTQYF.

The V gene is TRBV6-6, the J gene TRBJ2-3; 10 nucleotides align to TRBD2. The CDR3 runs to 14 residues. The germline V gene has CDR1 MNHNY and CDR2 SVGAGI (reference sequence). V was clipped by 5 bases and J by 4 bases; unmatched bases: 3. DNA for the CDR3: TGTGCCAGCAGTAGCGGGGGGGTTGCAGATACGCAGTATTTT. Translation gives CASSSGGVADTQYF.

This clonotype was seen only a few times. Here the CDR3 DNA reads TGTGCCAGCAGTCTTAAAACGGGTACGCAGTATTTT. Its protein is CASSLKTGTQYF. The rearrangement links TRBV12-3 or TRBV12-4 to TRBJ2-3, with D unresolved. Deletions cut 5 bases from V and 8 bases from J, with 11 bases between. This CDR3 spans 12 amino acids.

There are a few counts of this clonotype. The CDR3: CASGQGTSNQPQHF. CDR3 DNA: TGCGCCAGCGGACAGGGAACGAGCAATCAGCCCCAGCATTTT. The V gene is TRBV4-3, the J gene TRBJ1-5, with 8 bases that match TRBD1. From germline, CDR1 is LGHNA and CDR2 YSLEER. This CDR3 spans 14 amino acids. V was pared by 8 bases and J by 1 base, with 4 bases of the junction left unmatched.

The chain couples TRBV7-2 to TRBJ1-6; 8 nucleotides agree with TRBD1. Germline CDR1 and CDR2: SGHTA and FQGNSA. The V gene end was trimmed by 3 bases and the J gene end by 5 bases; junction bases not matched to a gene: 9. There are 17 residues in the CDR3. The CDR3 DNA reads TGTGCCAGCAGCTTTGGACAGGGCGCCCTCAATAATTCACCCCTCCACTTT. Translating it yields CASSFGQGALNNSPLHF.

This clonotype was detected a few times. The rearrangement uses TRBV12-3 or TRBV12-4 and TRBJ2-6; D not certain. Trimming shortened V by 4 bases and J by 0 bases, and 1 base separated the two germline ends. The CDR3 is made up of 13 amino acids. CDR3 bases: TGTGCCAGCAGTTACTCTGGGGCCAACGTCCTGACTTTC. It is translated as CASSYSGANVLTF.

The chain recombines TRBV11-2 with TRBJ2-1; D uncertain. With 3 bases removed from V and 3 bases from J, the gap between germline ends came to 12 bases. The CDR3 is 15 residues long. From germline, CDR1 is SGHAT and CDR2 FQNNGV. CDR3 protein: CASSFDGALYNEQFF. The CDR3 nucleotides read TGTGCCAGCAGCTTCGACGGTGCCCTCTACAATGAGCAGTTCTTC.

This clonotype came up once. The chain links TRBV19 to TRBJ1-1; no clear D. Germline V lookup: CDR1 LNHDA, CDR2 SQIVND (reference sequence). V was shortened by 8 bases and J by 1 base, with 14 bases between the two germline ends. The CDR3 is 14 amino acids. Here the CDR3 DNA reads TGTGCCAGTGCTGTCGGCGCCGGGAACACTGAAGCTTTCTTT. Translating it yields CASAVGAGNTEAFF.

The rearrangement uses TRBV24-1 and TRBJ2-6, with D tentatively TRBD2 (5 bases). The length of the CDR3 is 16 residues. Germline V CDR1 and CDR2: KGHDR, SFDVKD. Trimming removed 5 bases at V and 4 bases at J, with 14 bases between. The CDR3 DNA reads as TGTGCCACCAGTGCTCGGACTCCCACCGGGGCCAACGTCCTGACTTTC. This sequence encodes CATSARTPTGANVLTF.

This clonotype appeared many times. The chain links TRBV13 to TRBJ1-1; the D is unclear. The CDR3 spans 14 residues. Trimming pared 2 bases from V and 1 base from J, leaving 8 bases between. Germline assignment: CDR1 PRHDT and CDR2 FYEKMQ (reference sequence). For the CDR3, the DNA is TGTGCCAGCAGCTTATCCTTGAGGAACACTGAAGCTTTCTTT. Translating it yields CASSLSLRNTEAFF.

This clonotype was recorded a few times. The chain recombines TRBV4-3 with TRBJ1-5; TRBD1 aligns across 8 bases. V trimming: 4 bases; J trimming: 1 base; junction bases outside the gene matches: 3. Germline CDR1 reads LGHNA; CDR2 reads YSLEER. This CDR3 has 15 amino acids. CDR3 sequence (DNA): TGCGCCAGCAGCCCGGACAGGGCCAGCAATCAGCCCCAGCATTTT. Its protein product is CASSPDRASNQPQHF.

The gene calls are TRBV9 and TRBJ1-3; D uncertain. Germline assignment: CDR1 SGDLS and CDR2 YYNGEE. The CDR3 contains 13 residues. The ends were cut back, 0 bases at V and 3 bases at J, with 4 bases in the middle. The CDR3 DNA reads TGTGCCAGCAGCGTAGCAGGTGGAAACACCATATATTTT. Its protein product is CASSVAGGNTIYF.

J is TRBJ2-1 and V is TRBV2; D is uncertain. Between the trimmed V and J ends, which lost 1 base and 3 bases, there was a span of 7 bases. In germline, CDR1 is SNHLY, CDR2 FYNNEI. This CDR3 contains 14 residues. The CDR3 sequence: CASSEGGSYNEQFF. CDR3 nucleotides: TGTGCCAGCAGTGAAGGCGGAAGCTACAATGAGCAGTTCTTC.

This clonotype has just a few counts. The V call is TRBV7-2, the J call TRBJ2-4, with D tentatively TRBD1 or TRBD2 (5 bases each). This CDR3 contains 16 residues. Trimming left V 3 bases short and J 7 bases short, with 19 bases between. Germline loops: CDR1 SGHTA, CDR2 FQGNSA. The CDR3 reads CASSLDRDPRRNIQYF. The CDR3 coding sequence is TGTGCCAGCAGCTTGGACCGGGACCCACGTCGGAACATTCAGTACTTC. The entire variable domain, with the rest obtained from reference TRBV7-2 and TRBJ2-4, is as follows: GAGVSQSPSNKVTEKGKDVELRCDPISGHTALYWYRQSLGQGLEFLIYFQGNSAPDKSGLPSDRFSAERTGGSVSTLTIQRTQQEDSAVYLCASSLDRDPRRNIQYFGAGTRLSVL.

This clonotype showed up many times. The chain is built from TRBV20-1 and TRBJ1-5, with D possibly matching TRBD1 (5 bases). V lost 1 base and J lost 2, with 9 bases in between. The CDR3 loop spans 14 amino acids. Germline V gene data show CDR1 as DFQATT and CDR2 as SNEGSKA (reference sequence). The CDR3 nucleotides are TGCAGTGCTAGAGGACAGTTCGGCAATCAGCCCCAGCATTTT. Protein product: CSARGQFGNQPQHF.

This clonotype was detected a few times. The chain is built from TRBV10-3 and TRBJ1-1; 10 bases are a match to TRBD1. The CDR3 covers 17 residues. V dropped 7 bases and J dropped 5; count of bases not matched to a gene: 16. CDR1 is ENHRY, CDR2 SYGVKD, per germline. The DNA of the CDR3 is TGTGCCATCACCCTGGGACAGGGGAGGTTTGGTGAAACTGAAGCTTTCTTT. This encodes CAITLGQGRFGETEAFF.

This chain links TRBV20-1 with TRBJ1-2; D might be TRBD1 (5 bases). The germline gives CDR1 DFQATT, CDR2 SNEGSKA (reference sequence). V lost 1 base and J 2 bases, leaving 11 bases between the germline ends. CDR3 length: 14 amino acids. The CDR3 loop reads CSARVAGRNYGYTF. CDR3 nucleotide sequence: TGCAGTGCTAGAGTGGCAGGGCGGAACTATGGCTACACCTTC.

DNA of the CDR3: TGTGCCAGCAGATCTTTCGGGACAGGGTCATACGAGCAGTACTTC. Residues: CASRSFGTGSYEQYF. The V and J genes are TRBV27 and TRBJ2-7, with 9 bases fitting TRBD1. Germline trimming cut 6 bases from V and 4 bases from J; bases unmatched to any gene: 10. The germline V gene encodes CDR1 MNHEY and CDR2 SMNVEV (reference sequence). The CDR3 runs 15 residues.

This clonotype was counted ten times or more. This chain uses TRBV2 with TRBJ2-3; 9 bases match TRBD1. CDR1 is SNHLY, CDR2 FYNNEI, per germline. The junction had 5 bases not matched to a gene; V was cut back by 6 bases and J by 4 bases. The CDR3 is 14 amino acids. The CDR3 loop is CASRRTGEADTQYF. Here the CDR3 DNA reads TGTGCCAGCAGGAGGACAGGGGAGGCAGATACGCAGTATTTT.

J is TRBJ1-6 and V is TRBV27, with D possibly TRBD1 on 5 matching bases. The CDR3 sequence is 16 residues long. CDR1 MNHEY and CDR2 SMNVEV come from the germline V gene (reference sequence). V lost 3 bases, J lost 7 bases, and 16 bases lay in between. CDR3: CASSFGSGYLNSPLHF. In nucleotides, the CDR3 is TGTGCCAGCAGTTTCGGATCAGGGTATCTGAATTCACCCCTCCACTTT.

The chain combines TRBV5-1 with TRBJ2-7, with 9 bases matching TRBD1. The CDR3 has 15 amino acids. Germline lookup yields CDR1 SGHRS and CDR2 YFSETQ. V lost 2 bases to trimming and J lost 2 bases; unmatched junction nucleotides: 5. This CDR3 is CASSLGQGNPYEQYF. CDR3 coding DNA: TGCGCCAGCAGCTTAGGACAGGGGAATCCCTACGAGCAGTACTTC.

The chain joins TRBV20-1 to TRBJ2-1, with D perhaps TRBD2 (5 bases). The CDR3 extends over 12 amino acids. Deletions cut 5 bases from V and 13 bases from J, with 18 bases between. Germline CDR1 and CDR2: DFQATT and SNEGSKA (reference sequence). The DNA for the CDR3 is TGCAGTGCTCTCCCGGGATCCATAGACCAGTTCTTC. Translating it yields CSALPGSIDQFF.